These 8 T cell receptor beta chains share one sample of origin, sequenced in a study of beta chain features in type 1 diabetes. Reverse transcribing all isolated RNA meant expressed TCRB transcripts were sequenced. Sequencing was performed with immunoSEQ multiplex PCR; in TCRdb, only in-frame clones are kept and a portion is missing. The data show some 350,000 clones, with roughly 13% seen just once and roughly 0.015% held by the top ten. No antigens are known for them. Study-wide points: All four CD4+ subsets of Type 1 diabetes patients contained TCRB CDR3s that were moderately but significantly shorter.

The sample was naive CD4+ T cells from blood. Receptor source: a woman aged 18-29 years with type 1 diabetes.

The chain links TRBV5-6 to TRBJ2-1, with TRBD2 as a possible D gene (6 bases). The CDR3 covers 14 residues. CDR1 is SGHDT, CDR2 YYEEEE, per germline. V was trimmed by 1 base and J by 9 bases, leaving 14 bases between them. CDR3 coding DNA: TGTGCCAGCAGCTTGAGCGGAGGGAGTGGTGAGCAGTTCTTC. It specifies CASSLSGGSGEQFF.

The chain employs TRBV30 and TRBJ1-2, with D possibly matching TRBD1 (5 bases). Germline lookup yields CDR1 GTSNPN and CDR2 SVGIG (reference sequence). This CDR3 region has 15 residues. With 4 bases removed from V and 3 bases from J, the gap between germline ends came to 18 bases. CDR3 protein: CAWMSWQEGYYGYTF. CDR3 nucleotide sequence: TGTGCCTGGATGAGTTGGCAGGAGGGGTACTATGGCTACACCTTC.

This clone was found a few times. The chain is built from TRBV5-1 and TRBJ2-2; 7 nucleotides match TRBD2. This CDR3 comprises 15 residues. With V trimmed by 0 bases and J by 5 bases, 4 bases remained unmatched. Germline V CDR1 and CDR2: SGHRS, YFSETQ. CDR3 sequence: CASSLAPGGTGELFF. The DNA for the CDR3 is TGCGCCAGCAGCTTGGCCCCGGGGGGAACCGGGGAGCTGTTTTTT.

The V gene is TRBV7-9, the J gene TRBJ2-2; perhaps TRBD2 as D (5 bases). The length of the CDR3 is 15 residues. Trimming took off 0 bases at V and 6 bases at J, with 11 bases between the two ends. The germline V gene has CDR1 SEHNR and CDR2 FQNEAQ (reference sequence). The CDR3 sequence is CASSLAGDKSGELFF. For the CDR3, the DNA is TGTGCCAGCAGCTTAGCGGGAGACAAGTCCGGGGAGCTGTTTTTT. The full variable domain, completed using reference TRBV7-9 and TRBJ2-2, is DTGVSQNPRHKITKRGQNVTFRCDPISEHNRLYWYRQTLGQGPEFLTYFQNEAQLEKSRLLSDRFSAERPKGSFSTLEIQRTEQGDSAMYLCASSLAGDKSGELFFGEGSRLTVL.

The chain uses TRBV19 and TRBJ2-2, with 10 bases that match TRBD2. Trimming at V came to 8 bases and at J to 5 bases, leaving 5 bases not matched to a gene. Germline V CDR1 and CDR2: LNHDA, SQIVND (reference sequence). CDR3 size: 14 residues. This CDR3 is CASYPSGSTGELFF. In nucleotides, the CDR3 is TGTGCCAGTTATCCTAGCGGGAGTACCGGGGAGCTGTTTTTT.

The chain employs TRBV5-1 and TRBJ2-1, with TRBD1 matching over 7 bases. From germline, CDR1 is SGHRS and CDR2 YFSETQ. With 2 bases clipped from V and 3 bases from J, the junction kept 2 bases outside the gene matches. The CDR3 sequence is 14 residues long. The DNA for the CDR3 is TGCGCCAGCAGCTTTTGGACAGGCTACAATGAGCAGTTCTTC. Translated: CASSFWTGYNEQFF.

This clone turned up a few times. The chain is built from TRBV18 and TRBJ1-5; possible D gene TRBD1, 6 bases. V was cut by 6 bases and J by 0 bases, with 12 bases left in between. The CDR3 is 15 residues long. Germline CDR1 reads KGHSH; CDR2 reads LQKENI. CDR3 nucleotide sequence: TGTGCCAGCTCTCTAGGACAGAATAGCAATCAGCCCCAGCATTTT. Amino acid sequence: CASSLGQNSNQPQHF.

The gene calls are TRBV6-6 and TRBJ2-2, with D hard to call. The V end was cut by 0 bases, the J end by 5 bases, with 4 bases between. Germline V gene sequence: CDR1 MNHNY, CDR2 SVGAGI (reference sequence). The CDR3 totals 13 residues. CDR3 sequence: CASSYSRTGELFF. CDR3 nucleotide sequence: TGTGCCAGCAGTTACTCACGGACCGGGGAGCTGTTTTTT.